The entry that follows covers one TCR beta chain sequence. The antigen is unknown. This record belongs to a study of Siglec-9 on CD8 T cells in melanoma. Regarding the study as a whole: An effector memory CD8+ T-cell subset seemingly accumulating in melanoma was reportedly marked and regulated by Siglec-9.

Trimming cost V 5 bases and J 10 bases, with 20 bases left between them. This CDR3 comprises 14 residues. Germline V gives CDR1 SGDLS, CDR2 YYNGEE. TCRdb's table, derived via immunoSEQ multiplex PCR, lists solely in-frame clones and lacks some. The table shows roughly 30,000 clones, with less than 85% occurring only once. Sequencing input: Siglec-9- CD8+ T cells sorted from blood. The clonotype comes from a human donor in good health. The rearrangement joins TRBV9 to TRBJ2-3; the D call may be TRBD1 or TRBD2 (5 bases each). The CDR3 region has the DNA TGTGCCAGCAGTCCACCCCGGGACGGAGGACCGCAGTATTTT. Protein: CASSPPRDGGPQYF.